What follows describes a single T cell receptor (beta chain). Its binding antigen is unknown. The input lacks base qualities; no much larger clone sits a single base away. The library was obtained by RACE. Data came from a NextSeq 500. Library preparation attached unique molecular identifiers to individual cDNA molecules for quantitative, reproducible TCR counting. From each blood RNA sample, both TCR alpha and TCR beta chains were sequenced. As for how the authors treated the data: The median number of TCRs per sample was some 100,000, ranging from about 20,000 to 750,000. The Decombinator software suite was used to annotate V, J and CDR3 in the TCR reads. To make PS versus PT1 abundance plots, every sample was subsampled to the same number of TCRs (28,000). TCRs were defined as expanded if absent before sensitization and observed at least eight times at the 2-week time point. TCRdb redid the processing of the public reads, applying fastp at Q25 and MiXCR, and retained in-frame beta chains. Each entry is one CDR3 protein sequence, shown with its most common DNA and genes. The authors' filters were not applied to this entry. The sample records 95,000 to 130,000 distinct CDR3 sequences, 12% of which are singletons. The ten largest clones represent approximately 1.4% of the sample.

These data originate in a study of human T cells and chemical hapten exposure (dated by TCRdb to 2020 to 2023). With respect to the entire study: For sensitization, 2% DPC in acetone was applied to an approximately 2 cm by approximately 2 cm area of upper inner arm skin. Approximately 30 alopecia patients provided blood for TCR sequencing at one to four time points (pre-sensitization, 2, 6 and 24 weeks). Libraries were pooled for sequencing, and per-sample TCR yields varied mainly because of small differences in library volumes within the pool. In alopecia patients, the study followed how the peripheral blood TCR repertoire changed in vivo over primary and secondary sensitization to diphenylcyclopropenone (DPC), a hapten. Alopecia areata with under or over 50% scalp involvement, alopecia totalis and alopecia universalis were represented in the patient cohort, which was mostly female. Patients additionally received weekly therapeutic DPC doses to the scalp throughout the roughly 24-week study period. Patient blood was sampled pre-sensitization (week 0) and at 2, 6 and about 24 weeks after DPC sensitization. Patch testing was done on the upper back using Finn chambers containing 0.01% DPC, and results were scored after 6 days according to International Contact Dermatitis Research Group standards. Study-wide findings and limitations: After repeated subsampling, changes were observed in the strength of the expansion versus patch-test correlation and in the threshold at which the correlation became significant. Because all patients had alopecia, a presumed autoimmune disease, the immune response of the patients might differ from that of healthy individuals. A positive correlation was found between the number of PT1 expanded TCRs and patch test score, with significance reached at thresholds 8, 16 and 32 but not 4. No change with DPC sensitization was found in the number of TCRs above 1 in 1000 frequency, and no evidence of global repertoire structure alterations was found. Expanded TCRs formed significantly more large CDR3 similarity clusters than pre-sensitization or healthy control sets, consistent with antigen-driven responses.

The time point label here, explained by the study, means: patch test 1, 2 weeks after DPC sensitization. Reading the label with the study, this specimen's treatment or condition is: therapeutic diphenylcyclopropenone sensitization with weekly scalp DPC. At each patch-test visit, blood was drawn before the patch test was applied. Eligible patients were aged 18 to 70, diagnosed with alopecia, deemed suitable for DPC therapy, and excluded if pregnant. Total RNA was extracted from unfractionated whole blood collected in Tempus Blood RNA tubes. Between the V and J ends, shortened by 0 bases and 4 bases respectively, the junction contains 10 bases. CDR1 and CDR2 (SGDLS, YYNGEE) derive from the germline V gene. The cysteine opens and the phenylalanine closes a CDR3 of 14 amino acids. Only CDR3 DNA remains: 42 bases, in frame from the first base.

The V gene is TRBV9 and the J gene is TRBJ2-5, and possibly TRBD2, on 6 matching bases. Sequencing used whole blood, obtained in connection with sensitization to the hapten diphenylcyclopropenone (DPC). The sequence came from a woman between 50 and 59 years old with alopecia areata. Some clones in this sample may be carry-over from other donors' samples. The DNA sequence is given as TGTGCCAGCAGCGTAGGGCTAGCGTCAGAGACCCAGTACTTC. Translated, it gives CASSVGLASETQYF. The entire variable domain, with the stretches around the CDR3 drawn from the reference TRBV9 and TRBJ2-5 proteins, is DSGVTQTPKHLITATGQRVTLRCSPRSGDLSVYWYQQSLDQGLQFLIQYYNGEERAKGNILERFSAQQFPDLHSELNLSSLELGDSALYFCASSVGLASETQYFGPGTRLLVL.